Here is one T cell receptor beta chain with its context. CDR1 and CDR2 (germline): SEHNR, FQNEAQ (reference sequence). J was trimmed by 5 bases and V by 4 bases; bases with no gene match: 9. CDR3 length: 15 amino acids. Some clones are missing from TCRdb's copy, which holds only in-frame ones; the method was immunoSEQ multiplex PCR. The top ten clones hold approximately 3% of a sample with more than 15,000 clones, about 66% of them seen once. This record comes from a study of neoadjuvant anti-PD-1 for oral cavity cancer. Sequenced material: PBMCs, taken before nivolumab (anti-PD-1) treatment. The genes are TRBV7-9 and TRBJ2-7; 9 bases fit TRBD1. This TCR came from a person aged 35-79 years with oral cavity squamous cell carcinoma. CDR3 sequence: CASSSNAGTGNEQYF. The CDR3 DNA is TGTGCCAGCAGCTCTAACGCCGGGACAGGGAACGAGCAGTACTTC.